This passage covers 28 T cell receptor beta chains from one sample sequenced in a study of blood T cell repertoires in COVID-19. Clones were read by immunoSEQ multiplex PCR, and TCRdb kept only the in-frame ones, dropping some. Found here are approximately 46,000 clones, 84% of them singletons; the top ten hold under 9%. Input material: peripheral blood. Source of these receptors: a human donor in a cohort sampled during active COVID-19.

The chain is built from TRBV5-1 and TRBJ1-2; the match to TRBD1 covers 7 bases. CDR3 length equals 14 residues. CDR1 SGHRS and CDR2 YFSETQ come from the germline V gene. Trimming cost V 4 bases and J 0 bases; bases outside gene matches: 3. CDR3 residues: CASSPGQTNYGYTF. The CDR3 DNA reads TGCGCCAGCAGCCCGGGACAGACTAACTATGGCTACACCTTC.

V gene TRBV5-1 combines with J gene TRBJ1-5; tentative D call: TRBD1 (6 bases). V was cut by 1 base and J by 1 base, with 9 bases left in between. CDR1 SGHRS and CDR2 YFSETQ come from the germline V gene. CDR3 size: 15 residues. The CDR3 DNA reads TGCGCCAGCAGCTTGTCAGGGGCGAGCAATCAGCCCCAGCATTTT. As protein: CASSLSGASNQPQHF.

The chain recombines TRBV28 with TRBJ1-1, with 10 bases aligning to TRBD1. Germline values: CDR1 MDHEN, CDR2 SYDVKM. There are 14 residues in the CDR3. J was trimmed by 13 bases and V by 5 bases; bases with no gene match: 13. This CDR3 is CASSLRTGGFFDFF. CDR3 DNA sequence: TGTGCCAGCAGTCTCCGGACAGGGGGATTTTTTGATTTCTTT.

This clone has only a few counts. This rearrangement joins TRBV2 to TRBJ1-3; D is unresolved. This CDR3 contains 15 residues. Germline V gene data show CDR1 as SNHLY and CDR2 as FYNNEI. Trimming took off 3 bases at V and 0 bases at J, with 9 bases between the two ends. The CDR3 DNA is TGTGCCAGCAGTGAGAGGCAACACTCTGGAAACACCATATATTTT. Residues: CASSERQHSGNTIYF. Variable domain in full (rest from reference TRBV2 and TRBJ1-3): EPEVTQTPSHQVTQMGQEVILRCVPISNHLYFYWYRQILGQKVEFLVSFYNNEISEKSEIFDDQFSVERPDGSNFTLKIRSTKLEDSAMYFCASSERQHSGNTIYFGEGSWLTVV.

The genes are TRBV9 and TRBJ2-7, with 8 bases lining up with TRBD2. V dropped 3 bases and J dropped 3; count of bases not matched to a gene: 5. There are 14 residues in the CDR3. Germline V gene sequence: CDR1 SGDLS, CDR2 YYNGEE. The CDR3 loop reads CASSADTSGYEQYF. CDR3 in DNA: TGTGCCAGCAGCGCCGACACTAGCGGCTACGAGCAGTACTTC. Based on the CDR3 plus reference TRBV9 and TRBJ2-7, the full variable domain is DSGVTQTPKHLITATGQRVTLRCSPRSGDLSVYWYQQSLDQGLQFLIQYYNGEERAKGNILERFSAQQFPDLHSELNLSSLELGDSALYFCASSADTSGYEQYFGPGTRLTVT.

This rearrangement joins TRBV28 to TRBJ1-2; 9 bases match TRBD1. The CDR3 contains 14 residues. V was clipped by 5 bases and J by 5 bases; unmatched bases: 6. Per germline, CDR1 MDHEN and CDR2 SYDVKM. In DNA form, the CDR3 reads TGTGCCAGCAGTCCATCCGGGACAGGGTATGGCTACACCTTC. It encodes CASSPSGTGYGYTF.

The chain couples TRBV24-1 to TRBJ2-7; 7 bases match TRBD1. CDR1 KGHDR and CDR2 SFDVKD come from the germline V gene. The CDR3 spans 17 residues. V trimming: 3 bases; J trimming: 0 bases; junction bases outside the gene matches: 10. The CDR3 sequence is CATSDGTVGQISYEQYF. In DNA, the CDR3 is TGTGCCACCAGTGATGGGACCGTGGGACAGATCTCCTACGAGCAGTACTTC.

The chain uses TRBV15 and TRBJ1-1; D is undetermined. Germline V lookup: CDR1 LNHNV, CDR2 YYDKDF (reference sequence). The V end was cut by 2 bases, the J end by 2 bases, with 6 bases between. This CDR3 spans 13 amino acids. CDR3 loop: CATSRLSNTEAFF. CDR3 coding DNA: TGTGCCACCAGCAGACTATCTAACACTGAAGCTTTCTTT.

The chain links TRBV23-1 to TRBJ2-7, with TRBD1 matching over 8 bases. TRBV23-1 is flagged as an ORF with uncertain function. After removal of 2 bases from V and 5 bases from J, the junction contained 5 bases not matched to a gene. The CDR3 length is 14 residues. For the CDR3, the DNA is TGCGCCAGCAGTCAAAGGACAGGGAAAAACGAGCAGTACTTC. It codes for CASSQRTGKNEQYF.

The chain employs TRBV27 and TRBJ2-3; 7 bases line up with TRBD2. V dropped 5 bases and J dropped 2; count of bases not matched to a gene: 10. CDR1 and CDR2 (germline): MNHEY, SMNVEV (reference sequence). There are 16 residues in the CDR3. CDR3 region: CASSTRLAGITDTQYF. CDR3 nucleotide sequence: TGTGCCAGCAGTACCCGACTAGCTGGGATCACAGATACGCAGTATTTT.

The V call is TRBV25-1, the J call TRBJ2-7; a weak D match, TRBD2 (5 bases). Trimming took off 4 bases at V and 4 bases at J, with 5 bases between the two ends. Germline values: CDR1 MGHDK, CDR2 SYGVNS. The CDR3 covers 11 residues. The CDR3 region has the DNA TGTGCCAGCAGTGCGGGGTACGAGCAGTACTTC. This sequence encodes CASSAGYEQYF.

The gene calls are TRBV14 and TRBJ2-1; 9 bases map to TRBD1. V dropped 1 base and J dropped 7; count of bases not matched to a gene: 5. The CDR3 sequence is 15 residues long. Per the germline V gene, CDR1 is SGHDN and CDR2 is FVKESK. The CDR3, as DNA: TGTGCCAGCAGCCAAGCCGGGACAGGGAGGAATGAGCAGTTCTTC. Amino acid sequence: CASSQAGTGRNEQFF. The full variable domain, in which reference TRBV14 and TRBJ2-1 provide the parts outside the CDR3, is EAGVTQFPSHSVIEKGQTVTLRCDPISGHDNLYWYRRVMGKEIKFLLHFVKESKQDESGMPNNRFLAERTGGTYSTLKVQPAELEDSGVYFCASSQAGTGRNEQFFGPGTRLTVL.

The gene calls are TRBV20-1 and TRBJ2-2, with 8 positions matching TRBD2. V gave up 3 bases and J gave up 5 bases; unmatched junction bases: 5. This CDR3 contains 14 residues. Germline V gene sequence: CDR1 DFQATT, CDR2 SNEGSKA (reference sequence). The CDR3 here is CSASGGRQTGELFF. Here the CDR3 DNA reads TGCAGTGCTAGTGGCGGGAGGCAGACCGGGGAGCTGTTTTTT.

This rearrangement joins TRBV9 to TRBJ2-1, with a weak D call TRBD1 (5 bases). The CDR3 runs 16 residues. V was trimmed by 2 bases and J by 0 bases, leaving 12 bases between them. Germline CDR1 reads SGDLS; CDR2 reads YYNGEE. DNA for the CDR3: TGTGCCAGCAGCGTTGCAGGGATAAGCTCCTACAATGAGCAGTTCTTC. Its protein product is CASSVAGISSYNEQFF.

This clone came up a few times. This chain uses TRBV18 with TRBJ1-1; 10 positions agree with TRBD1. Germline lookup yields CDR1 KGHSH and CDR2 LQKENI. The CDR3 consists of 14 residues. V lost 4 bases to trimming and J lost 4 bases; unmatched junction nucleotides: 3. CDR3 coding DNA: TGTGCCAGCTCACTCCGGGACAGGGGCACTGAAGCTTTCTTT. Translated, it gives CASSLRDRGTEAFF.

In its sample, this clone was seen once. The chain employs TRBV27 and TRBJ2-2; no reliable D call. The V and J ends lost 5 bases and 6 bases respectively, with 13 bases between them. Germline V gene data show CDR1 as MNHEY and CDR2 as SMNVEV (reference sequence). CDR3 size: 14 residues. The CDR3 here is CASSPSRNSGELFF. Written as DNA, the CDR3 is TGTGCCAGCAGTCCCTCTCGTAATTCCGGGGAGCTGTTTTTT.

The chain combines TRBV5-1 with TRBJ1-3; D is perhaps TRBD1 (5 bases). The V gene's germline CDR1 is SGHRS and CDR2 YFSETQ. The V and J ends lost 3 bases and 4 bases respectively, with 14 bases between them. The CDR3 has 15 amino acids. The CDR3 here is CASSSTGDSGNTIYF. DNA of the CDR3: TGCGCCAGCAGCTCCACGGGGGATTCAGGAAACACCATATATTTT.

The gene calls are TRBV3-1 (or the pseudogene TRBV3-2) and TRBJ1-1; perhaps TRBD1 as D (5 bases). The CDR3 consists of 13 residues. The germline CDR1 and CDR2 sequences are LGHDT and YNNKEL (reference sequence). Trimming removed 7 bases from V and 5 bases from J, with 14 bases in between. CDR3 coding DNA: TGTGCCAGCATGGCGAGGGGAGGAACTGAAGCTTTCTTT. Protein sequence: CASMARGGTEAFF.

In this sample, this clone turned up once. The chain carries TRBV7-6 and TRBJ2-1, with D uncertain. The V end lost 5 bases, the J end lost 0 bases, and 11 bases lay between the germline ends. The CDR3 length is 15 residues. Germline loops: CDR1 SGHVS, CDR2 FNYEAQ. The CDR3, as DNA: TGTGCCAGCAGCCCTACTACGAGCTCCTACAATGAGCAGTTCTTC. Protein product: CASSPTTSSYNEQFF.

This clone appeared a single time. Other nucleotide sequences from this sample produce the same CDR3. The chain employs TRBV7-2 and TRBJ2-3; D call uncertain. CDR1 SGHTA and CDR2 FQGNSA come from the germline V gene. The V end was cut by 5 bases, the J end by 3 bases, with 9 bases between. The CDR3 has 13 amino acids. CDR3 protein: CASSPPGTDTQYF. CDR3 bases: TGTGCCAGCAGCCCCCCGGGTACAGATACGCAGTATTTT.

The chain carries TRBV5-4 and TRBJ2-1, with TRBD2 matching over 7 bases. The ends lost 3 bases at V and 5 bases at J; junction bases unmatched: 2. Germline CDR1 SGHNT, CDR2 YYREEE (reference sequence). This CDR3 spans 13 amino acids. CDR3 sequence: CASSSLANNEQFF. The DNA for the CDR3 is TGTGCCAGCAGCTCACTAGCGAACAATGAGCAGTTCTTC.

The chain employs TRBV27 and TRBJ2-7; 8 positions agree with TRBD2. V was clipped by 4 bases and J by 1 base; unmatched bases: 3. Germline V lookup: CDR1 MNHEY, CDR2 SMNVEV (reference sequence). The CDR3 covers 14 residues. The CDR3 is CASSSPGGSYEQYF. The DNA for the CDR3 is TGTGCCAGCAGTTCCCCGGGGGGGTCCTACGAGCAGTACTTC.

The chain couples TRBV4-3 to TRBJ1-4; D gene ambiguous. Trimming took 4 bases from V and 0 from J, leaving 9 bases between them. The CDR3 sequence is 15 residues long. Germline assignment: CDR1 LGHNA and CDR2 YSLEER. As DNA, the CDR3 is TGCGCCAGCAGCCGCGGGCGCACAACTAATGAAAAACTGTTTTTT. Amino acids: CASSRGRTTNEKLFF.

V and J are TRBV30 and TRBJ1-3, with no clear D. Germline CDR1 GTSNPN, CDR2 SVGIG (reference sequence). This CDR3 comprises 14 residues. Between the trimmed V and J ends, which lost 4 bases and 4 bases, there was a span of 14 bases. The DNA of the CDR3 is TGTGCCTGGACCGCGGGCACGGCCGGAAACACCATATATTTT. This translates into CAWTAGTAGNTIYF. The complete variable domain, with remaining parts taken from reference TRBV30 and TRBJ1-3, reads SQTIHQWPATLVQPVGSPLSLECTVEGTSNPNLYWYRQAAGRGLQLLFYSVGIGQISSEVPQNLSASRPQDRQFILSSKKLLLSDSGFYLCAWTAGTAGNTIYFGEGSWLTVV.

In nucleotides, the CDR3 is TGTGCCAGGAATCAGGGCTCTGGGGCCAACGTCCTGACTTTC. Encoded protein: CARNQGSGANVLTF. The V and J genes are TRBV24-1 and TRBJ2-6, with a weak D call TRBD1 (5 bases). Germline lookup yields CDR1 KGHDR and CDR2 SFDVKD. This CDR3 is 14 amino acids long. V was shortened by 11 bases and J by 0 bases, with 10 bases between the two germline ends.

V gene TRBV27 combines with J gene TRBJ2-1; no clear D. This CDR3 contains 13 residues. CDR1 and CDR2 from the germline V gene are MNHEY and SMNVEV (reference sequence). V lost 5 bases to trimming and J lost 4 bases, with 9 bases between them. The DNA of the CDR3 is TGTGCCAGCAGTCCGTCCCCTTACAATGAGCAGTTCTTC. Translated, it gives CASSPSPYNEQFF.

The chain recombines TRBV19 with TRBJ2-5, with D possibly being TRBD1 (6 bases). Trimming pared 4 bases from V and 5 bases from J, leaving 11 bases between. The germline CDR1 and CDR2 sequences are LNHDA and SQIVND (reference sequence). This CDR3 spans 13 amino acids. CDR3 bases: TGTGCCAGTAGTAGCACAGGGACGGAGACCCAGTACTTC. Translated, it gives CASSSTGTETQYF.

The gene calls are TRBV5-1 and TRBJ1-5, with D unclear. Germline CDR1 SGHRS, CDR2 YFSETQ. V dropped 0 bases and J dropped 7 bases, with 11 bases sitting between them. This CDR3 region has 14 residues. CDR3 sequence reads: CASSLVEGRQPQHF. The DNA for the CDR3 is TGCGCCAGCAGCTTGGTGGAGGGTCGACAGCCCCAGCATTTT. Looking up the rest from reference TRBV5-1 and TRBJ1-5 gives the full variable domain: KAGVTQTPRYLIKTRGQQVTLSCSPISGHRSVSWYQQTPGQGLQFLFEYFSETQRNKGNFPGRFSGRQFSNSRSEMNVSTLELGDSALYLCASSLVEGRQPQHFGDGTRLSIL.